What follows describes a single T cell receptor beta chain. Its antigen remains unknown. This specimen belongs to a study of T cell responses to AZD1222 COVID-19 vaccine. Study-level results: Repertoire collection took place solely once the T cell response had peaked.

TCRdb's copy holds only in-frame clones and misses some; the assay was immunoSEQ multiplex PCR. The sample records around 140,000 clones, over 85% being singletons. This CDR3 region has 17 residues. V shed 0 bases and J shed 1 base, with 14 bases lying between them. Germline assignment: CDR1 MNHNS and CDR2 SASEGT. The sequence was collected from an adult who received the AZD1222 COVID-19 vaccine. The genes are TRBV6-1 and TRBJ2-3; the D is unclear. The source was peripheral blood, collected 28 days after the second AZD1222 dose. The CDR3 loop reads CASSEALPHKGTDTQYF. The CDR3 DNA reads TGTGCCAGCAGTGAAGCTCTGCCCCACAAGGGCACAGATACGCAGTATTTT.